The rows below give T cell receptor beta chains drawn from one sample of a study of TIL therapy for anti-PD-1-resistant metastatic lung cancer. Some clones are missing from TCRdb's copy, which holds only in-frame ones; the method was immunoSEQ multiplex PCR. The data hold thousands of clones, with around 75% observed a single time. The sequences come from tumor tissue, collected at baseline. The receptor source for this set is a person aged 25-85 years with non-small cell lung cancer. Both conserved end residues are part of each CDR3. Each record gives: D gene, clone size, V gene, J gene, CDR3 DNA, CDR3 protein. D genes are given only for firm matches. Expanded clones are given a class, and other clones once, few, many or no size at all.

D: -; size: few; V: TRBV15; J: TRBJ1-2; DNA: TGTGCCACCAGCTCGGTCTCGGAGCTCTTCTATGGCTACACCTTC; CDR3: CATSSVSELFYGYTF
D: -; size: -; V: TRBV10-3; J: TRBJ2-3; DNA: TGTGCCATCAGTGGGGACGGCACAGATACGCAGTATTTT; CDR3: CAISGDGTDTQYF
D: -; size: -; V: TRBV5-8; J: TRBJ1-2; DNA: TGTGCCAGCAGCTTGAGTGGAGGGGCTTATTATGGCTACACCTTC; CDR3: CASSLSGGAYYGYTF
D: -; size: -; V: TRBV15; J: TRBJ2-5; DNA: TGTGCCACCAGCAGAGACCAGGGTGCGGAGACCCAGTACTTC; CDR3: CATSRDQGAETQYF
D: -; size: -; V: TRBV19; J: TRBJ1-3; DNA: TGTGCCAGTAGCATTGGCAGGAGTCTGACTGGAAACACCATATATTTT; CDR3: CASSIGRSLTGNTIYF
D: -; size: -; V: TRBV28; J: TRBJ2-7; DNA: TGTGCCAGCAGCTTGTGGGGGGCGGTGGCCTACTTC; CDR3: CASSLWGAVAYF
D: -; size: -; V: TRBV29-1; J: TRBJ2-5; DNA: TGCAGCGTTGTGGGGTGGGAAGAGACCCAGTACTTC; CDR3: CSVVGWEETQYF
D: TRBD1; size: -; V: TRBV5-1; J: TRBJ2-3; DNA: TGCGCCAGCAGCTTGGTGCCTAAAGAACAGGGGGGCAGCACAGATACGCAGTATTTT; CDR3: CASSLVPKEQGGSTDTQYF
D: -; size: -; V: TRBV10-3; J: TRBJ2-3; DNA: TGTGCCATCAGTGAGGGGGGGCTATCAGATACGCAGTATTTT; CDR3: CAISEGGLSDTQYF
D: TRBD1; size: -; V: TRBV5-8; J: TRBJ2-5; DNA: TGTGCCAGCAGCTTGCTTGGACAGGTCGGAGAGACCCAGTACTTC; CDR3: CASSLLGQVGETQYF
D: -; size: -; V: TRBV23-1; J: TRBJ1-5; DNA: TGCGCCAGCAGTCAAAGGCAGCCTTATAGCAATCAGCCCCAGCATTTT; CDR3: CASSQRQPYSNQPQHF
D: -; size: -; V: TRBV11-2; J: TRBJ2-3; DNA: TGTGCCAGCAGCTTAGAAGCGTGGATACAGTCACTATCTAGCACAGATACGCAGTATTTT; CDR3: CASSLEAWIQSLSSTDTQYF
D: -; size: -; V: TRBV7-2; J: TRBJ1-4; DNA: TGTGCCAGCAGCTTTAAGGGGACGGCAGGTGAAAAACTGTTTTTT; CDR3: CASSFKGTAGEKLFF
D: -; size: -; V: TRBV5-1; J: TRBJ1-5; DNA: TGCGCCAGCAGCTTAGAAGGGAACAGCAATCAGCCCCAGCATTTT; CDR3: CASSLEGNSNQPQHF
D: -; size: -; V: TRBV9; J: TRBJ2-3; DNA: TGTGCCAGCAGCGTAACAAGCACAGATACGCAGTATTTT; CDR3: CASSVTSTDTQYF
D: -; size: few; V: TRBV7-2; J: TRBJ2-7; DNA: TGTGCCAGCAGCCGCACAGGGATTGGCTACGAGCAGTACTTC; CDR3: CASSRTGIGYEQYF
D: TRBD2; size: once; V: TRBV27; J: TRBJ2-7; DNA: TGTGCCAGCAGTGGAAGCGGGGGCTACGAGCAGTACTTC; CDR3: CASSGSGGYEQYF
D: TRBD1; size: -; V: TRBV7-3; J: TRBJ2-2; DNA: TGTGCCAGCAGCCCGGGGGGACAGGGGGCAACCGGGGAGCTGTTTTTT; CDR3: CASSPGGQGATGELFF
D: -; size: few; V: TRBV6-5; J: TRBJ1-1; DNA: TGTGCCAGCAGTTCGCCGGGACAAAAAGCTTTCTTT; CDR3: CASSSPGQKAFF
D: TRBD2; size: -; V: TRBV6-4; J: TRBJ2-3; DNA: TGTGCCAGCAGTGATAGCGGGGGGGCCACAGATACGCAGTATTTT; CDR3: CASSDSGGATDTQYF
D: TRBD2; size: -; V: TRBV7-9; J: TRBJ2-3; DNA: TGTGCCAGCAGCTTACTAGCGGGAGGCACAGATACGCAGTATTTT; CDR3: CASSLLAGGTDTQYF
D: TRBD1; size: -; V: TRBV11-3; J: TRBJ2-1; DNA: TGTGCCAGCAGCATAGAACAGGGGGCGCGTCTCAATGAGCAGTTCTTC; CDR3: CASSIEQGARLNEQFF
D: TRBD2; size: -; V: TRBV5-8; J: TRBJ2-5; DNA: TGTGCCAGCAGTTCCGGGACTAGCGGGGGGGCCGAAGAGACCCAGTACTTC; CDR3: CASSSGTSGGAEETQYF
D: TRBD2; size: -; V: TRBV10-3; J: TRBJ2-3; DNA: TGTGCCATCAGGGGGACCTCAGCGGGAGCTATTCAAGATACGCAGTATTTT; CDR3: CAIRGTSAGAIQDTQYF
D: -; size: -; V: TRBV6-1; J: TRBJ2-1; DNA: TGTGCCAGCAGTGCAAGACCGGGGGAGCAGTTCTTC; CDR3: CASSARPGEQFF
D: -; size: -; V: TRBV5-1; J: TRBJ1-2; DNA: TGCGCCAGCAGGGAGGGCAGCCTCAGCCATGGCTACACCTTC; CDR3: CASREGSLSHGYTF
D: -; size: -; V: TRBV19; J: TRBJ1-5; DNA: TGTGCCAGTAGTATAGATGGCACGCTTCCCAAGAGCAATCAGCCCCAGCATTTT; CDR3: CASSIDGTLPKSNQPQHF
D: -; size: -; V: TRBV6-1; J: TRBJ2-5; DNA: TGTGCCAGCAGTGAAGTTTTTTTAGGGGGAGAGACCCAGTACTTC; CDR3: CASSEVFLGGETQYF
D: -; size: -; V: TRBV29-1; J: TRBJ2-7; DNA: TGCAGCGTTGCCGGCCCCGCCTACGAGCAGTACTTC; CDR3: CSVAGPAYEQYF
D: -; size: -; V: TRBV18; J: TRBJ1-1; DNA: TGTGCCAGCTCACCACCGATTACTGAAGCTTTCTTT; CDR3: CASSPPITEAFF
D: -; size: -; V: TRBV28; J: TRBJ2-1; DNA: TGTGCCAGCAGTTTACCCGTCTTCTACAATGAGCAGTTCTTC; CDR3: CASSLPVFYNEQFF
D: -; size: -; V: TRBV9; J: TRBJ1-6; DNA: TGTGCCAGCAGCGTAACGGTAGACATGAGGGAGGGATCACCCCTCCACTTT; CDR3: CASSVTVDMREGSPLHF